The 23 T cell receptor beta chains below come from one sample, sequenced in a study of blood T cell repertoires in COVID-19. Data came from immunoSEQ multiplex PCR; TCRdb stores just in-frame clones and leaves some out. The sample holds 150,000 to 200,000 clones, nearly 80% seen once. Sequencing was performed on peripheral blood. These receptors were taken from an elderly woman with acute or convalescent COVID-19.

V is TRBV6-6 and J is TRBJ1-5; tentative D call: TRBD1 (5 bases). V lost 8 bases and J lost 4, with 12 bases in between. Germline CDR1 MNHNY, CDR2 SVGAGI (reference sequence). The CDR3 is 13 residues long. The CDR3 DNA reads TGTGCCAGCGGGGGAGGGCTTAATCAGCCCCAGCATTTT. This translates into CASGGGLNQPQHF.

The chain uses TRBV28 and TRBJ2-2; tentatively, D is TRBD1 (7 bases). V was shortened by 8 bases and J by 5 bases, with 15 bases between the two germline ends. The CDR3 consists of 14 residues. Germline V lookup: CDR1 MDHEN, CDR2 SYDVKM. The CDR3 DNA sequence: TGTGCCAGCGGGAAGGGGGCGGGGACCGGGGAGCTGTTTTTT. Translated: CASGKGAGTGELFF.

The chain couples TRBV28 to TRBJ2-4; a possible D gene is TRBD1 (5 bases). CDR1 and CDR2 from the germline V gene are MDHEN and SYDVKM. The CDR3 is 15 residues long. The V end was cut by 5 bases, the J end by 4 bases, with 15 bases between. CDR3 sequence (DNA): TGTGCCAGCAGTACTTCCAGGGTCATAAAAAACATTCAGTACTTC. Amino acids: CASSTSRVIKNIQYF.

CDR3 nucleotide sequence: TGTGCCAGCAGCTACGACAGAAACTCTGGGGCCAACGTCCTGACTTTC. Residues: CASSYDRNSGANVLTF. This sequence joins TRBV27 and TRBJ2-6, with D maybe TRBD1 (5 bases). The germline V gene has CDR1 MNHEY and CDR2 SMNVEV (reference sequence). The V gene lost 6 bases and the J gene lost 0 bases, with 12 bases spanning the gap. The CDR3 totals 16 residues.

A few counts support this clone. The CDR3 loop is CASSLPFFYEQYF. CDR3 nucleotide sequence: TGTGCCAGCAGCTTACCATTTTTTTACGAGCAGTACTTC. The V call is TRBV7-8, the J call TRBJ2-7; D gene unclear. The CDR3 is 13 amino acids. In germline, CDR1 is SGHVS, CDR2 FQNEAQ. Trimming shortened V by 2 bases and J by 4 bases, and 9 bases separated the two germline ends.

The rearrangement uses TRBV5-4 and TRBJ2-2, with 12 bases matching TRBD2. V was clipped by 4 bases and J by 6 bases; unmatched bases: 7. From germline, CDR1 is SGHNT and CDR2 YYREEE (reference sequence). The CDR3 extends over 16 amino acids. The CDR3 DNA reads TGTGCCAGCAGCCCGGGTGGACTAGCGGGATCCGGGGAGCTGTTTTTT. It translates to CASSPGGLAGSGELFF.

The chain couples TRBV4-1 to TRBJ1-1, with 10 bases identical to TRBD1. J was trimmed by 3 bases and V by 5 bases; bases with no gene match: 9. The V gene's germline CDR1 is MGHRA and CDR2 YSYEKL. CDR3 size: 16 residues. Written as DNA, the CDR3 is TGCGCCAGCAGCTACCGGGACAGGGGAGGGGACACTGAAGCTTTCTTT. This gives the protein CASSYRDRGGDTEAFF.

This clone was recorded only once. The chain couples TRBV6-5 to TRBJ1-2, with D tentatively TRBD1 (6 bases). Germline loops: CDR1 MNHEY, CDR2 SVGAGI. Trimming cost V 3 bases and J 5 bases, with 16 bases left between them. The CDR3 consists of 15 residues. CDR3 sequence (DNA): TGTGCCAGCAGTTATGCCGGGGGGCTCCGTTATGGCTACACCTTC. Its translation: CASSYAGGLRYGYTF.

The V and J genes are TRBV5-1 and TRBJ1-6; tentatively, D is TRBD1 (6 bases). Germline CDR1 and CDR2: SGHRS and YFSETQ. CDR3 length equals 15 residues. Trimming left V 4 bases short and J 6 bases short, with 14 bases between. The CDR3 sequence is CASSPDGTLNSPLHF. DNA of the CDR3: TGCGCCAGCAGCCCTGACGGGACACTTAATTCACCCCTCCACTTT.

This chain links TRBV7-6 with TRBJ1-1, with D hard to call. Trimming left V 0 bases short and J 5 bases short, with 13 bases between. From germline, CDR1 is SGHVS and CDR2 FNYEAQ. This CDR3 is 15 amino acids long. The CDR3 DNA reads as TGTGCCAGCAGCTTAGCTGGGCAAGGTATTACTGAAGCTTTCTTT. As protein: CASSLAGQGITEAFF.

The CDR3 coding sequence is TGTGCCAGCAGCGGTCTCCGGACAGGGGTCACCGGGGAGCTGTTTTTT. It encodes CASSGLRTGVTGELFF. V and J are TRBV9 and TRBJ2-2, with TRBD1 matching over 9 bases. Germline V CDR1 and CDR2: SGDLS, YYNGEE. The V gene end was trimmed by 3 bases and the J gene end by 4 bases; junction bases not matched to a gene: 7. The CDR3 runs to 16 residues.

The chain joins TRBV9 to TRBJ1-1, with D hard to call. CDR3 length: 15 amino acids. Deletions cut 4 bases from V and 1 base from J, with 14 bases between. Germline V CDR1 and CDR2: SGDLS, YYNGEE. This chain's CDR3 is CASSRGLVGNTEAFF. DNA for the CDR3: TGTGCCAGCAGCAGAGGATTGGTTGGGAACACTGAAGCTTTCTTT.

The rearrangement uses TRBV19 and TRBJ1-1, with unresolved D. CDR3 length: 13 residues. CDR1 is LNHDA and CDR2 is SQIVND in the germline V gene (reference sequence). V shed 7 bases and J shed 2 bases, with 11 bases lying between them. CDR3 amino acids: CASTLTRNTEAFF. CDR3 in DNA: TGTGCCAGTACACTGACACGTAACACTGAAGCTTTCTTT. Complete variable domain (other parts from reference TRBV19 and TRBJ1-1): DGGITQSPKYLFRKEGQNVTLSCEQNLNHDAMYWYRQDPGQGLRLIYYSQIVNDFQKGDIAEGYSVSREKKESFPLTVTSAQKNPTAFYLCASTLTRNTEAFFGQGTRLTVV.

This clone was detected a few times. This sequence joins TRBV7-9 and TRBJ1-4; 7 bases line up with TRBD1. The CDR3 runs to 17 residues. Germline V gene lookup returns CDR1 SEHNR and CDR2 FQNEAQ (reference sequence). The V segment lost 1 base and the J segment 5 bases; nucleotides outside the gene matches: 10. The CDR3 reads CASSLESRTGLNEKLFF. DNA for the CDR3: TGTGCCAGCAGCTTAGAGTCCCGGACAGGCCTCAATGAAAAACTGTTTTTT.

The V and J genes are TRBV27 and TRBJ2-7, with 8 bases matching TRBD1. Germline CDR1 MNHEY, CDR2 SMNVEV (reference sequence). The CDR3 runs to 16 residues. With 5 bases clipped from V and 3 bases from J, the junction kept 12 bases outside the gene matches. CDR3 nucleotide sequence: TGTGCCAGCAGTCTCTCTTGGACAGGGCCACTCTACGAGCAGTACTTC. As protein: CASSLSWTGPLYEQYF.

V is TRBV18 and J is TRBJ2-3, with a possible D match to TRBD2 (7 bases). With 2 bases removed from V and 2 bases from J, the gap between germline ends came to 11 bases. CDR1 is KGHSH, CDR2 LQKENI, per germline. The CDR3 covers 15 residues. The CDR3 here is CASSPAGAFTDTQYF. Here the CDR3 DNA reads TGTGCCAGCTCACCAGCGGGGGCCTTCACAGATACGCAGTATTTT.

This chain joins TRBV28 and TRBJ1-2, with 7 nucleotides matching TRBD1. The V gene end was trimmed by 8 bases and the J gene end by 2 bases; junction bases not matched to a gene: 11. The CDR3 runs to 15 residues. Germline V lookup: CDR1 MDHEN, CDR2 SYDVKM. The CDR3 sequence is CASPSPQTGNYGYTF. CDR3 DNA sequence: TGTGCCAGCCCCAGCCCCCAGACAGGGAACTATGGCTACACCTTC.

The J gene is TRBJ2-1, the V gene TRBV11-1; possibly TRBD2 for D (7 bases). The CDR3 consists of 14 residues. The germline V and J ends were trimmed by 8 bases and 0 bases, with 11 bases remaining between them. Germline lookup yields CDR1 SGHAT and CDR2 FQDESV (reference sequence). This CDR3 is CASEGGVSYNEQFF. The CDR3 DNA sequence: TGTGCCAGCGAGGGGGGGGTCTCCTACAATGAGCAGTTCTTC.

The V call is TRBV7-9, the J call TRBJ2-1; 8 bases are a match to TRBD2. The CDR3 has 16 residues. V lost 0 bases, J lost 6 bases, and 7 bases stayed unmatched. From germline, CDR1 is SEHNR and CDR2 FQNEAQ (reference sequence). Here the CDR3 reads CASSLAGAGAFNEQFF. CDR3 nucleotide sequence: TGTGCCAGCAGCTTAGCGGGAGCGGGAGCATTCAATGAGCAGTTCTTC.

The CDR3 DNA reads TGCGCCAGCAGCCAGGGACTAACCAGCTCCTACGAGCAGTACTTC. Its translation: CASSQGLTSSYEQYF. V gene TRBV5-1 combines with J gene TRBJ2-7; 7 bases are a match to TRBD2. The CDR3 has 15 residues. Germline-derived CDR1 and CDR2 are SGHRS and YFSETQ. The ends lost 4 bases at V and 0 bases at J; junction bases unmatched: 7.

The chain has TRBV6-5 and TRBJ1-5; D gene uncertain. V was shortened by 0 bases and J by 2 bases, with 8 bases between the two germline ends. CDR1 and CDR2 (germline): MNHEY, SVGAGI. The CDR3 consists of 15 residues. The CDR3 region has the DNA TGTGCCAGCAGTTACTCGAGTAACGGCAATCAGCCCCAGCATTTT. Its translation is CASSYSSNGNQPQHF.

The J gene is TRBJ1-1, the V gene TRBV5-4, with D tentatively TRBD1 (6 bases). Between the trimmed V and J ends, which lost 4 bases and 4 bases, there was a span of 17 bases. Germline CDR1 is SGHNT and CDR2 is YYREEE (reference sequence). The CDR3 spans 15 residues. The CDR3 DNA is TGTGCCAGCAGCCCACGCGGGGGGGCGAGCACTGAAGCTTTCTTT. It codes for CASSPRGGASTEAFF.

V usage is TRBV12-2 and J usage is TRBJ1-5; the tabulated D call, TRBD1, remains unverified against the DNA. TRBV12-2 has pseudogene status. This CDR3 has 17 amino acids. The DNA for the CDR3 is TGTGCAAGTCGCTTAGTATGTGACAGGGAGTGGGGTCAGCCCCAGCATTTT. Encoded protein: CASRLVCDREWGQPQHF.